This entry features one TCR beta chain sequence. Its antigen is not known. This specimen comes from a study of cytomegalovirus exposure and HLA in healthy donors. Overall study results and limits: A later analysis found most CMV-associated TCR beta chains apparently HLA-restricted. In vitro assays verified that a few CMV-associated chains recognized CMV antigens specifically.

Primers for the PCR totalled 60 Vbeta and 13 Jbeta. Here immunoSEQ multiplex PCR was the method, and the copy in TCRdb shows in-frame clones only, minus some. The sample has 120,000 or so clones, about 73% seen once. Sequencing was performed on PBMCs. The source of this sequence is a woman in her thirties or forties in good health and CMV-seropositive.

For the CDR3, the DNA is TGTGCCAGCAGCCCGTACACTGAAGCTTTCTTT. It translates to CASSPYTEAFF. The chain recombines TRBV14 with TRBJ1-1; D ambiguous. This CDR3 is 11 amino acids long. Germline CDR1 and CDR2: SGHDN and FVKESK. The ends were cut back, 4 bases at V and 3 bases at J, with 3 bases in the middle.